The present entry profiles one T cell receptor beta chain with its context. Its antigen is unidentified. This record belongs to a study of cytomegalovirus exposure and HLA in healthy donors. V gave up 1 base and J gave up 0 bases, with 22 bases separating them. There are 21 residues in the CDR3. CDR1 LNHDA and CDR2 SQIVND come from the germline V gene (reference sequence). PCR involved 60 Vbeta and 13 Jbeta primers. The table came from immunoSEQ multiplex PCR; TCRdb's copy has only in-frame clones and leaves some out. The sample has under 45,000 clones; roughly 77% are singletons. Study results and limitations: In a later analysis, DRB1 alleles had the most associated TCRs; HLA-C alleles the fewest. In a later analysis, parvovirus B19, influenza, CMV and Epstein-Barr virus appeared linked to several top co-occurrence clusters. Based on reports, TCR beta sequences accurately predicted HLA-A and HLA-B alleles for most subjects. In terms of immune exposure information, only CMV serostatus was available.

The chain joins TRBV19 to TRBJ2-6; D unresolved. Sequencing was done on a sample of PBMCs. This receptor was taken from a man between 25 and 39 years old in good health and CMV-seronegative. DNA for the CDR3: TGTGCCAGTAGTATAGTTGGATACTCCAGACCGCTAGACTCTGGGGCCAACGTCCTGACTTTC. This gives the protein CASSIVGYSRPLDSGANVLTF.